The source of this T cell receptor beta chain is a study of STAT5B mutations in CD4+ large granular lymphocyte leukemia. Repertoires were generated with immunoSEQ multiplex PCR, while TCRdb's copy carries only in-frame clones and drops some. The data show 15,000 to 25,000 clones, roughly 83% seen once. The source material was CD4+ T cells from blood buffy coats. The sequence derives from a human donor in good health.

The CDR3 DNA follows: TGTGCCAGCAGCCAAAACCAAGGAGGTAGCACAGATACGCAGTATTTT. Protein sequence: CASSQNQGGSTDTQYF. The gene calls are TRBV4-2 and TRBJ2-3; TRBD2 might be the D (5 bases). This CDR3 is 16 amino acids long. Germline V gives CDR1 LGHNA, CDR2 YNFKEQ. With 2 bases removed from V and 0 bases from J, the gap between germline ends came to 12 bases.